This entry lists 12 T cell receptor beta chains sequenced from one sample in a study of OX40 agonist ivuxolimab in advanced cancers. Repertoires were generated with immunoSEQ multiplex PCR, while TCRdb's copy carries only in-frame clones and drops some. The sample yields approximately 70,000 clones, 86% seen once. The sample here was CD4+ or CD8+ T cells sorted from blood, taken in a trial of the OX40 agonist ivuxolimab. The receptors come from an adult with an advanced solid tumor such as melanoma, head and neck, liver or kidney cancer.

V usage is TRBV10-2 and J usage is TRBJ1-1; no clear D gene. CDR3 size: 11 residues. CDR1 is WSHSY and CDR2 is SAAADI in the germline V gene. V lost 6 bases and J lost 5, with 7 bases in between. CDR3 sequence: CASRLGTEAFF. The CDR3 nucleotides read TGCGCCAGCAGGTTAGGGACTGAAGCTTTCTTT.

The chain is built from TRBV27 and TRBJ1-1; D is unresolved. V gave up 7 bases and J gave up 3 bases, with 9 bases separating them. The CDR3 has 12 residues. Germline CDR1 is MNHEY and CDR2 is SMNVEV (reference sequence). The CDR3 sequence is CASKTWDTEAFF. The CDR3 coding sequence is TGTGCCAGCAAGACCTGGGACACTGAAGCTTTCTTT.

The rearrangement links TRBV18 to TRBJ2-2; weak D call: TRBD1 (6 bases). This CDR3 is built from 15 residues. Between the trimmed V and J ends, which lost 2 bases and 5 bases, there was a span of 12 bases. In germline, CDR1 is KGHSH, CDR2 LQKENI. This CDR3 reads CASSPITGQTGELFF. Here the CDR3 DNA reads TGTGCCAGCTCACCAATCACAGGGCAGACCGGGGAGCTGTTTTTT. The variable domain in full, with the rest retrieved from reference TRBV18 and TRBJ2-2, is NAGVMQNPRHLVRRRGQEARLRCSPMKGHSHVYWYRQLPEEGLKFMVYLQKENIIDESGMPKERFSAEFPKEGPSILRIQQVVRGDSAAYFCASSPITGQTGELFFGEGSRLTVL.

The rearrangement uses TRBV29-1 and TRBJ1-5, with TRBD1 matching over 10 bases. The germline gives CDR1 SQVTM, CDR2 ANQGSEA. This CDR3 comprises 13 residues. The chain's CDR3 is CSAGGTGDQPQHF. The CDR3 DNA sequence: TGCAGTGCCGGGGGGACAGGGGATCAGCCCCAGCATTTT. The whole variable domain, remainder taken from reference TRBV29-1 and TRBJ1-5, is SAVISQKPSRDICQRGTSLTIQCQVDSQVTMMFWYRQQPGQSLTLIATANQGSEATYESGFVIDKFPISRPNLTFSTLTVSNMSPEDSSIYLCSAGGTGDQPQHFGDGTRLSIL.

The table lists this clone with a count of one. The chain couples TRBV6-5 to TRBJ2-1; 10 positions match TRBD2. From germline, CDR1 is MNHEY and CDR2 SVGAGI. With V trimmed by 5 bases and J by 0 bases, 1 base remained unmatched. This CDR3 is 15 amino acids long. The CDR3 DNA reads TGTGCCAGCAGTGCTAGCGGGAGCTCCTACAATGAGCAGTTCTTC. Its translation: CASSASGSSYNEQFF.

J is TRBJ2-3 and V is TRBV15; TRBD1 matches 9 bases. Trimming cost V 6 bases and J 5 bases; bases outside gene matches: 6. Looked up from germline, CDR1 is LNHNV and CDR2 is YYDKDF (reference sequence). The CDR3 extends over 14 amino acids. CDR3 nucleotides: TGTGCCACCAGGAGACAGGGGGGAGGAGATACGCAGTATTTT. It translates to CATRRQGGGDTQYF.

The V call is TRBV14, the J call TRBJ2-1; D tentatively reads TRBD1 or TRBD2 (5 bases each). This CDR3 contains 17 residues. V lost 1 base to trimming and J lost 7 bases, with 20 bases between them. Germline CDR1 is SGHDN and CDR2 is FVKESK. The CDR3 bases are TGTGCCAGCAGCCAAGTGACCCGGGACGGCCCTTGGAATGAGCAGTTCTTC. Translating gives CASSQVTRDGPWNEQFF.

The chain couples TRBV5-1 to TRBJ2-1, with D uncertain. The CDR3 consists of 14 residues. The V gene's germline CDR1 is SGHRS and CDR2 YFSETQ. Trimming pared 2 bases from V and 0 bases from J, leaving 6 bases between. CDR3 sequence (DNA): TGCGCCAGCAGCTTTGGGAACTCCTACAATGAGCAGTTCTTC. This sequence encodes CASSFGNSYNEQFF.

The chain's CDR3 is CASSTRDLSGETQYF. The CDR3 nucleotides are TGTGCCAGCTCAACCCGGGACCTCTCGGGGGAGACCCAGTACTTC. The chain links TRBV18 to TRBJ2-5, with D possibly called TRBD1 or TRBD2 (5 bases each). The CDR3 has 15 amino acids. The V and J ends lost 5 bases and 5 bases respectively, with 18 bases between them. Germline loops: CDR1 KGHSH, CDR2 LQKENI.

This chain joins TRBV29-1 and TRBJ2-2; unclear D gene. V was pared by 4 bases and J by 2 bases, with 5 bases between. The CDR3 length is 12 residues. Germline V gene sequence: CDR1 SQVTM, CDR2 ANQGSEA. CDR3 loop: CSVAENTGELFF. The DNA of the CDR3 is TGCAGCGTTGCGGAAAACACCGGGGAGCTGTTTTTT.

The chain joins TRBV19 to TRBJ2-2, with D unclear. V was clipped by 3 bases and J by 4 bases, with 6 bases between them. Germline V gives CDR1 LNHDA, CDR2 SQIVND (reference sequence). The CDR3 is 13 amino acids. The CDR3 is CASSILSTGELFF. In DNA, the CDR3 is TGTGCCAGTAGTATCCTTAGCACCGGGGAGCTGTTTTTT.

This clone was seen once. The V and J genes are TRBV4-1 and TRBJ2-1; possibly TRBD2 for D (6 bases). The V end lost 1 base, the J end lost 6 bases, and 19 bases lay between the germline ends. The CDR3 loop spans 17 amino acids. The germline gives CDR1 MGHRA, CDR2 YSYEKL. CDR3 residues: CASSQGLGAGKINEQFF. The CDR3 coding sequence is TGCGCCAGCAGCCAAGGGTTAGGAGCGGGTAAAATCAATGAGCAGTTCTTC.